These T cell receptor beta chains were read from a single sample in a study of beta chain features in type 1 diabetes. Repertoires were generated with immunoSEQ multiplex PCR, while TCRdb's copy carries only in-frame clones and drops some. Here the sample spans 200,000 to 250,000 clones, over 8.5% being singletons. The specimen was naive CD4+ T cells from blood. The receptors here all came from a woman in her late teens or twenties in good health. Each CDR3 is given with its conserved first and last residue. A D gene is named only where the DNA matches it firmly. The size field is filled for only some rows; it gives once, few, many or a size class.

d_call clone_size j_call v_call cdr3_aa cdr3_nt
NA many TRBJ2-3 TRBV5-1 CASSLGRGTDTQYF TGCGCCAGCAGCCTGGGAAGAGGCACAGATACGCAGTATTTT
NA few TRBJ1-1 TRBV28 CASRGPGGGNTEAFF TGTGCCAGCAGGGGGCCTGGGGGAGGGAACACTGAAGCTTTCTTT
TRBD1 NA TRBJ2-3 TRBV18 CASSPGQGAIDTQYF TGTGCCAGCTCACCTGGACAGGGGGCAATTGATACGCAGTATTTT
NA few TRBJ2-3 TRBV7-9 CASSLAGGPGDTQYF TGTGCCAGCAGCTTAGCGGGGGGGCCCGGGGATACGCAGTATTTT
NA few TRBJ1-6 TRBV30 CAWRITYRGNNSPLHF TGTGCCTGGAGGATTACCTACCGGGGAAATAATTCACCCCTCCACTTT
TRBD2 NA TRBJ2-1 TRBV7-9 CASSEGGYNEQFF TGTGCCAGCAGCGAGGGAGGGTACAATGAGCAGTTCTTC
NA few TRBJ1-4 TRBV5-4 CASSQANFGTNEKLFF TGTGCCAGCAGCCAAGCCAACTTCGGAACTAATGAAAAACTGTTTTTT
NA once TRBJ2-7 TRBV5-1 CASSLVGGSYEQYF TGCGCCAGCAGCTTGGTCGGGGGCTCCTACGAGCAGTACTTC
TRBD2 few TRBJ2-1 TRBV29-1 CSVLRTSGFNEQFF TGCAGCGTTCTCAGGACTAGCGGATTCAATGAGCAGTTCTTC
TRBD2 few TRBJ2-1 TRBV18 CASSPLAGFLNEQFF TGTGCCAGCTCACCCTTAGCGGGTTTCCTTAATGAGCAGTTCTTC